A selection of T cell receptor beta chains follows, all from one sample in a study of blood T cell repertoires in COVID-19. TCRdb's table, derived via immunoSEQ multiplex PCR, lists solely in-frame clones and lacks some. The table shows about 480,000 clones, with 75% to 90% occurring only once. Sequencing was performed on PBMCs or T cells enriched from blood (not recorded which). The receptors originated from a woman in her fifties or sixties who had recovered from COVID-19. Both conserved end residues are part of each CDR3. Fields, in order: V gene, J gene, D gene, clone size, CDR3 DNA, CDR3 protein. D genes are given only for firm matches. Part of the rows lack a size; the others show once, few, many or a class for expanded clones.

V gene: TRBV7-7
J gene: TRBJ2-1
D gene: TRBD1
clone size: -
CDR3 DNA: TGTGCTAGCAGTCCAACAGGGGCGCGAGCTGGTGAGCAGTTCTTC
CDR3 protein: CASSPTGARAGEQFF

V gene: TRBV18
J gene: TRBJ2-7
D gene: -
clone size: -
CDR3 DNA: TGTGCCAGCTCTCCCACTGGACAGTCCTACGAGCAGTACTTC
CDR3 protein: CASSPTGQSYEQYF

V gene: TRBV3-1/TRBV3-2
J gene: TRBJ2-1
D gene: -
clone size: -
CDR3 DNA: TGTGCCAGCAGCCCCGCAGGGTCGAATGAGCAGTTCTTC
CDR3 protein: CASSPAGSNEQFF

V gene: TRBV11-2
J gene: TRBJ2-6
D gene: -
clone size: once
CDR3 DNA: TGTGCCAGCAGCTTAGGACCGGGAGGGGCCAACGTCCTGACTTTC
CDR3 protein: CASSLGPGGANVLTF

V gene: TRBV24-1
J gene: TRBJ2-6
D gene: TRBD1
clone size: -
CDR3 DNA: TGTGCCACCAGTGATACAGGGGCCGGGGCCAACGTCCTGACTTTC
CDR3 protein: CATSDTGAGANVLTF

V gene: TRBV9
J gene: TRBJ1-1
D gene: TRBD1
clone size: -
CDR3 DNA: TGTGCCAGCAGCGTAGGGGACAGCATGAACACTGAAGCTTTCTTT
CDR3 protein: CASSVGDSMNTEAFF

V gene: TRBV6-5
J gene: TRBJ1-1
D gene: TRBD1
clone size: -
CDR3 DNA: TGTGCCAGCAGTTCCTATTGGACAGGGTCTGAAGCTTTCTTT
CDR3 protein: CASSSYWTGSEAFF

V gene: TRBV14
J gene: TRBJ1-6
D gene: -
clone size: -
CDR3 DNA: TGTGCCAGCAGCGGGGAGAGCTCCTATAATTCACCCCTCCACTTT
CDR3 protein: CASSGESSYNSPLHF

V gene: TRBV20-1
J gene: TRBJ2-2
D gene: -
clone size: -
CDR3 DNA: TGCAGTGCTCCGAGAGCCGGGGAGCTGTTTTTT
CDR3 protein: CSAPRAGELFF

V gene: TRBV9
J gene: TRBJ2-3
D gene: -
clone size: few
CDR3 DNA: TGTGCCAGCAGCGTAGCGGTACAGTACACAGATACGCAGTATTTT
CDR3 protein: CASSVAVQYTDTQYF

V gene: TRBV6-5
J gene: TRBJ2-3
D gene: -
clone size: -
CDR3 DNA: TGTGCCAGCACTAGGAACCACAATTCAGATACGCAGTATTTT
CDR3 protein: CASTRNHNSDTQYF

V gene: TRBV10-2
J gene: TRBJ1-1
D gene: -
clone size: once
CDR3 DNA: TGCGCCAGCACGCTGCCGTCGAATACTATGAACACTGAAGCTTTCTTT
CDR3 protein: CASTLPSNTMNTEAFF

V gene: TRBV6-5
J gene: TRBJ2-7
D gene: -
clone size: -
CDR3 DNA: TGTGCCAGCAGGGTAGAGGTTAAATACGAGCAGTACTTC
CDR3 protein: CASRVEVKYEQYF

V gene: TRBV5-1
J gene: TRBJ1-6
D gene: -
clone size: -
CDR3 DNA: TGCGCCAGCAGCTTGGATCCAGGACAGAATTCACCCCTCCACTTT
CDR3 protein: CASSLDPGQNSPLHF

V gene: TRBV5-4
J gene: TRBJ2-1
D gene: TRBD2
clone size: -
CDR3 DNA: TGTGCCAGCAGCGAGCGGGGGGACCTGAATGAGCAGTTCTTC
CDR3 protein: CASSERGDLNEQFF

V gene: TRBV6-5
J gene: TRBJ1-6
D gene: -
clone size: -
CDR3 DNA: TGTGCCAGCAGTTACTCGAATAGGGGTGGTTATTCACCCCTCCACTTT
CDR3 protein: CASSYSNRGGYSPLHF

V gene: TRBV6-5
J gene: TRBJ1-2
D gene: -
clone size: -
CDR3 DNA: TGTGCCAGCAGTTACGACGGGGGGTATGGCTACACCTTC
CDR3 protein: CASSYDGGYGYTF

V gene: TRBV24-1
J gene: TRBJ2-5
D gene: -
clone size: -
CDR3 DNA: TGTGCCACCAGTGACCCTCGGGGGGCTGGGGAGACCCAGTACTTC
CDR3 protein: CATSDPRGAGETQYF

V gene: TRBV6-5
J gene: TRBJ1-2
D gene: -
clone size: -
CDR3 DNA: TGTGCCAGCAGTTACCTTAACCGAGCTAACTATGGCTACACCTTC
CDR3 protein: CASSYLNRANYGYTF

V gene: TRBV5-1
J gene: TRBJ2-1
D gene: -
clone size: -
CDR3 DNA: TGCGCCAGCAGCTTTACTCCCGGCGGGCACAATGAGCAGTTCTTC
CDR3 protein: CASSFTPGGHNEQFF

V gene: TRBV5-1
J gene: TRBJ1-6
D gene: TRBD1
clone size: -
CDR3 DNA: TGCGCCAGCAGCTTGACAGGGGTTAATAATTCACCCCTCCACTTT
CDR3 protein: CASSLTGVNNSPLHF

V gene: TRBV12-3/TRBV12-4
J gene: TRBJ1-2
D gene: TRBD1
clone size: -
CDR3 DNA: TGTGCCAGCAGGTCGACAGGGAAAGACGGCTACACCTTC
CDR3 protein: CASRSTGKDGYTF

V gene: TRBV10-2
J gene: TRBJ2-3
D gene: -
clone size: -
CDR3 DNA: TGCGCCAGCAGACGCGGAGTAGGCACAGATACGCAGTATTTT
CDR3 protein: CASRRGVGTDTQYF

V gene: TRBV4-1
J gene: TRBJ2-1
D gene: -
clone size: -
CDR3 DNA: TGCGCCAGCAGCCGGACGGCCGGGGACAATGAGCAGTTCTTC
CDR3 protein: CASSRTAGDNEQFF

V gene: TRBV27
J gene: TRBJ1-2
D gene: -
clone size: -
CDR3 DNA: TGTGCCAGCAGTTTATCGTATGACGCGGGAGGCTACACCTTC
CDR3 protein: CASSLSYDAGGYTF

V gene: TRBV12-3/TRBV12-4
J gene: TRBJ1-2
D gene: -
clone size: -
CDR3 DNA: TGTGCCAGCAGACAGGGTGTTCTGTATGGCTACACCTTC
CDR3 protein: CASRQGVLYGYTF

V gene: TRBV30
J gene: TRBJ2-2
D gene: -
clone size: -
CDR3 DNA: TGTGCCTGGAGTCCCGGGAAGAACACCGGGGAGCTGTTTTTT
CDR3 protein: CAWSPGKNTGELFF

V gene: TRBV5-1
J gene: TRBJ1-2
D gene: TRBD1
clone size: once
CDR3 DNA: TGCGCCAGCAGCTTGGGATTGACAGGGAGGCACTATGGCTACACCTTC
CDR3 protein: CASSLGLTGRHYGYTF

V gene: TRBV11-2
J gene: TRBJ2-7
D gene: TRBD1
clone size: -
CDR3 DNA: TGTGCCAGCAGCTTAAACTCGGACAGGGGCTACGAGCAGTACTTC
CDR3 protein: CASSLNSDRGYEQYF